This T cell receptor (beta chain) was sequenced during a study of response to subunit inactivated influenza vaccine. TCRdb used MiXCR to reprocess the RT-PCR reads, holding one entry per CDR3 protein. The table includes hundreds of thousands of distinct CDR3 sequences, over 9% detected once. In germline, CDR1 is WSHSY, CDR2 SAAADI. V was cut by 3 bases and J by 1 base, with 16 bases left in between. The CDR3 consists of 17 residues. These data were also reused for a study on T cells expressing NK-cell markers. This second report adds: Libraries used 5'RACE template switching adding universal primer site and UMIs.

The genes are TRBV10-2 and TRBJ1-3; D gene ambiguous. The sequence derives from a man in his forties or fifties who received an inactivated influenza vaccine. This specimen consisted of PBMCs from blood, obtained on the day of vaccination. CDR3 coding DNA: TGCGCCAGCAGTGAACCGAGGTCAGCTCTTTCTGGAAACACCATATATTTT. Protein product: CASSEPRSALSGNTIYF.